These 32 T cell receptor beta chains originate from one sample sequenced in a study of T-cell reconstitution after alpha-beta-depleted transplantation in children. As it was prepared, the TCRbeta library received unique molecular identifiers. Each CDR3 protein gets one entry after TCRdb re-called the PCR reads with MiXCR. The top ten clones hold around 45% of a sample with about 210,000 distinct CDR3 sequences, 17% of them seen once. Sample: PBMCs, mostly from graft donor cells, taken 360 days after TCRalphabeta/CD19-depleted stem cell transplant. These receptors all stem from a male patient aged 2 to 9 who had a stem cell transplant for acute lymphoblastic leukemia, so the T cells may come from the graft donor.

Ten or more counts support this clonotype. The CDR3 here is CASSQEKGPYTF. DNA for the CDR3: TGCGCCAGCAGCCAAGAAAAGGGTCCTTACACCTTC. The rearrangement uses TRBV4-3 and TRBJ1-2; D remains ambiguous. The CDR3 sequence is 12 residues long. V was shortened by 0 bases and J by 11 bases, with 10 bases between the two germline ends. Germline CDR1 reads LGHNA; CDR2 reads YSLEER.

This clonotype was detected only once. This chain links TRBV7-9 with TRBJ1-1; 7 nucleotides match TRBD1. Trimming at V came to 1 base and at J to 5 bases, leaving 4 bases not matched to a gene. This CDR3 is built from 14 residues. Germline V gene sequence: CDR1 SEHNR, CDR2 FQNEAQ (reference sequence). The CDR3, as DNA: TGTGCCAGCAGCTTAGTGTCAGGGGGGACTGAAGCTTTCTTT. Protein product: CASSLVSGGTEAFF.

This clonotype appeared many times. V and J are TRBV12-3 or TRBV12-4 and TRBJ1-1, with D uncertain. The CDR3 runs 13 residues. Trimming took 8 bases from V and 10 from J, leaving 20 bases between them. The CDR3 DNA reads TGTGCCAGCTCCGAGGCCCGTTTCTGGGGAGCTTTCTTT. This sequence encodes CASSEARFWGAFF.

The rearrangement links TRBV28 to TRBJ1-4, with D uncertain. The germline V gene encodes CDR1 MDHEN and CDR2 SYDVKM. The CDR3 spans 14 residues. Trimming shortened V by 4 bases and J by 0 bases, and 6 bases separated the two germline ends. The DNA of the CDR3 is TGTGCCAGCAGTTCCGGAACAACTAATGAAAAACTGTTTTTT. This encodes CASSSGTTNEKLFF. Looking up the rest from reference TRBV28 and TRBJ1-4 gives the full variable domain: DVKVTQSSRYLVKRTGEKVFLECVQDMDHENMFWYRQDPGLGLRLIYFSYDVKMKEKGDIPEGYSVSREKKERFSLILESASTNQTSMYLCASSSGTTNEKLFFGSGTQLSVL.

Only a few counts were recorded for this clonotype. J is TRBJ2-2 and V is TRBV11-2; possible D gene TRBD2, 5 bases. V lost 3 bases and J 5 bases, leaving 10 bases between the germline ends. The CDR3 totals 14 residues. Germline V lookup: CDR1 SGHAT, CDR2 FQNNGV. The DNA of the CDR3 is TGTGCCAGCAGCTTCAGCCGCGGGACCGGGGAGCTGTTTTTT. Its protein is CASSFSRGTGELFF.

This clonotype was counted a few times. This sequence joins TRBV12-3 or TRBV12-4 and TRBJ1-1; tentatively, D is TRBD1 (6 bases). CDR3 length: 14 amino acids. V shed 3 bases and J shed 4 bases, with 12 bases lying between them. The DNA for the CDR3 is TGTGCCAGCAGTTTCACGGGGGCTTTCACTGAAGCTTTCTTT. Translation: CASSFTGAFTEAFF.

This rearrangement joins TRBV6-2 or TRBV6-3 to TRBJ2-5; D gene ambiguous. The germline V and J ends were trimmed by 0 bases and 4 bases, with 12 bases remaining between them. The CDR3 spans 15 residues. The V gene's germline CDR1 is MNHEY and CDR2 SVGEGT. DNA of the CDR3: TGTGCCAGCAGTTACTCTGGCAGGTCAGCAGAGACCCAGTACTTC. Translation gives CASSYSGRSAETQYF.

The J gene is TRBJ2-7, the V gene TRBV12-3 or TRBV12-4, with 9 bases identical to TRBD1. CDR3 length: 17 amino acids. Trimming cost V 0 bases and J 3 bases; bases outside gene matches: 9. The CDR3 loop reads CASSLAYPRDRVYEQYF. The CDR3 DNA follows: TGTGCCAGCAGTTTAGCCTACCCTCGGGACAGGGTCTACGAGCAGTACTTC.

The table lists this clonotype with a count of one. The CDR3, as DNA: TGTGCCAGCAGTTCAACTGAGTCTGGAAACACCATATATTTT. Its translation is CASSSTESGNTIYF. The chain links TRBV6-5 to TRBJ1-3, with unresolved D. CDR3 length: 14 amino acids. Looked up from germline, CDR1 is MNHEY and CDR2 is SVGAGI. V lost 4 bases, J lost 1 base, and 8 bases lay in between.

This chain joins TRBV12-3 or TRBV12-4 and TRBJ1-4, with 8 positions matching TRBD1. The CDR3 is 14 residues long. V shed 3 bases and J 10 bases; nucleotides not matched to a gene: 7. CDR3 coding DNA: TGTGCCAGCAGTTTGGACAGGGCGATAGGAAAACTGTTTTTT. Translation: CASSLDRAIGKLFF.

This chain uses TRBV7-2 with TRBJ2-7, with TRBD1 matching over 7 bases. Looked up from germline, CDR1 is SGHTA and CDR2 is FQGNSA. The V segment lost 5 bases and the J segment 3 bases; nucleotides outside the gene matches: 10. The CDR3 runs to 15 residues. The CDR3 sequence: CASSARTGPYYEQYF. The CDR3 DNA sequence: TGTGCCAGCAGCGCTCGGACAGGCCCCTACTACGAGCAGTACTTC.

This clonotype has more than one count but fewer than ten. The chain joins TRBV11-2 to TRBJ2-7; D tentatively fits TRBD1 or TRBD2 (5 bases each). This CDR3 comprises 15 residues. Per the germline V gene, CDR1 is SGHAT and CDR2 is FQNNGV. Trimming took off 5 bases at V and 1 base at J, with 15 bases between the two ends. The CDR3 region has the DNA TGTGCCAGCAGCCTTCGGGATGGGGCTTCCTACGAGCAGTACTTC. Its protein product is CASSLRDGASYEQYF. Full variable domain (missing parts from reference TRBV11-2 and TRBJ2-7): EAGVAQSPRYKIIEKRQSVAFWCNPISGHATLYWYQQILGQGPKLLIQFQNNGVVDDSQLPKDRFSAERLKGVDSTLKIQPAKLEDSAVYLCASSLRDGASYEQYFGPGTRLTVT.

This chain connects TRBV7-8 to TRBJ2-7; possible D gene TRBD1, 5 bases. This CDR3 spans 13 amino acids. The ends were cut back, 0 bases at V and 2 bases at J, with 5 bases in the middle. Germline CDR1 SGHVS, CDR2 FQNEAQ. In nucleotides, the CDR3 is TGTGCCAGCAGCTTAGCGGACACCTACGAGCAGTACTTC. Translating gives CASSLADTYEQYF.

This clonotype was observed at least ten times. This chain's CDR3 is CASGPGTTLIGEQYF. CDR3 DNA: TGTGCTAGTGGTCCCGGGACCACTCTTATCGGCGAGCAGTACTTC. The chain uses TRBV12-5 and TRBJ2-7; D is tentatively TRBD1 or TRBD2 (5 bases each). Trimming took 5 bases from V and 6 from J, leaving 20 bases between them. CDR1 and CDR2 (germline): LGHNT, FRNRAP. The CDR3 totals 15 residues.

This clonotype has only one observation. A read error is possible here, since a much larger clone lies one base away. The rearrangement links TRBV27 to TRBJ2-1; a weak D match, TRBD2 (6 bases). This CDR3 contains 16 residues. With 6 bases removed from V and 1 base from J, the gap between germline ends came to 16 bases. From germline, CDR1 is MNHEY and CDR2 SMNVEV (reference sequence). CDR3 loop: CASSGRWRGSYNEQFF. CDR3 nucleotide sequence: TGTGCCAGCAGCGGTAGGTGGAGGGGTTCCTACAATGAGCAGTTCTTC.

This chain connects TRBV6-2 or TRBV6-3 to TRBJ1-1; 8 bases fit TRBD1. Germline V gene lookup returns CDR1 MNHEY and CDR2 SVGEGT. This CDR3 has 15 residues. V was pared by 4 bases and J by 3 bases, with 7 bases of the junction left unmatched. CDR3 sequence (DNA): TGTGCCAGCAGTTCGGCCCAGGGGGCGGACACTGAAGCTTTCTTT. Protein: CASSSAQGADTEAFF.

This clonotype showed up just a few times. CDR3 region: CATSERHRTSGITDTQYF. In DNA, the CDR3 is TGTGCCACCAGTGAACGGCACCGGACTAGTGGAATCACAGATACGCAGTATTTT. The chain employs TRBV24-1 and TRBJ2-3; TRBD2 agrees at 7 bases. V gave up 4 bases and J gave up 2 bases; unmatched junction bases: 14. The CDR3 runs 18 residues. The germline CDR1 and CDR2 sequences are KGHDR and SFDVKD.

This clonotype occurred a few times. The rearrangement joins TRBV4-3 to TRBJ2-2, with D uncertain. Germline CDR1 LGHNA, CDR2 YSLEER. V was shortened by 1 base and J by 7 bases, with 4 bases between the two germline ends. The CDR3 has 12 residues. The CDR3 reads CASSQVGGELFF. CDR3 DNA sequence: TGCGCCAGCAGCCAAGTTGGCGGGGAGCTGTTTTTT.

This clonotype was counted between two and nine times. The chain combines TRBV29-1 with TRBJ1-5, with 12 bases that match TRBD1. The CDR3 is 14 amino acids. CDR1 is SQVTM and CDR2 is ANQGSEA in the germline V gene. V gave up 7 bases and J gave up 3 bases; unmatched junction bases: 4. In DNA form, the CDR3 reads TGCAGCGCAGGGACAGGGGGCATCAATCAGCCCCAGCATTTT. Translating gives CSAGTGGINQPQHF.

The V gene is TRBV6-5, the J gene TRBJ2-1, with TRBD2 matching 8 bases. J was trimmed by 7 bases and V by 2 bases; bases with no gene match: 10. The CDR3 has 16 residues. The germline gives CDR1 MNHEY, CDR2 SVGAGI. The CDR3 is CASSYLAGGGVNEQFF. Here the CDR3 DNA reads TGTGCCAGCAGTTACCTCGCGGGGGGAGGGGTGAATGAGCAGTTCTTC.

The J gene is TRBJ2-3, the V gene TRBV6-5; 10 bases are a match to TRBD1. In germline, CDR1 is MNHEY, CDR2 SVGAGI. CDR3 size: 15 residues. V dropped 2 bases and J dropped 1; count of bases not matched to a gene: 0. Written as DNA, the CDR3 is TGTGCCAGCAGTTACGGGACAGGGGGCACAGATACGCAGTATTTT. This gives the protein CASSYGTGGTDTQYF.

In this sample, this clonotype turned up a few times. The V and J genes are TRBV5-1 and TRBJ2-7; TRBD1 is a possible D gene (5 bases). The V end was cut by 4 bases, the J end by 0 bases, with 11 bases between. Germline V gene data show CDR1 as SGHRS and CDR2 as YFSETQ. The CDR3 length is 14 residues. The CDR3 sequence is CASSPGDSSYEQYF. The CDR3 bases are TGCGCCAGCAGCCCCGGAGACAGCTCCTACGAGCAGTACTTC. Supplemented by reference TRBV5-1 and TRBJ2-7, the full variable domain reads KAGVTQTPRYLIKTRGQQVTLSCSPISGHRSVSWYQQTPGQGLQFLFEYFSETQRNKGNFPGRFSGRQFSNSRSEMNVSTLELGDSALYLCASSPGDSSYEQYFGPGTRLTVT.

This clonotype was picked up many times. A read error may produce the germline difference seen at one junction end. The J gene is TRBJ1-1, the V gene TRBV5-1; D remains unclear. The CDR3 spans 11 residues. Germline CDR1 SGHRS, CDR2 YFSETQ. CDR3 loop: CASSLNTEAFF. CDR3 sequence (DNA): TGTGCCAGCAGCTTAAACACTGAAGCTTTCTTT.

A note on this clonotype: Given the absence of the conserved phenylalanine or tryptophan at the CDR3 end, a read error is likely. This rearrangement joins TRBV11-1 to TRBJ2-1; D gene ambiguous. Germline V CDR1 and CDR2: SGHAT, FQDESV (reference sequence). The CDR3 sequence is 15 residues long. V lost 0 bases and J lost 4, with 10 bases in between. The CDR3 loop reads CASSLASAAYNEQFS. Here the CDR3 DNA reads TGTGCCAGCAGCTTAGCCTCCGCAGCGTACAATGAGCAGTTCTCC.

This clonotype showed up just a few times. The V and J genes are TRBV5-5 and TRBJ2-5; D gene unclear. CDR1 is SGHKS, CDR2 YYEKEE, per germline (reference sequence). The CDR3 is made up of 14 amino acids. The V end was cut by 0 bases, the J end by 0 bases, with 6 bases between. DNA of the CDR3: TGTGCCAGCAGCTTGGCCCGGTACCAAGAGACCCAGTACTTC. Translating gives CASSLARYQETQYF.

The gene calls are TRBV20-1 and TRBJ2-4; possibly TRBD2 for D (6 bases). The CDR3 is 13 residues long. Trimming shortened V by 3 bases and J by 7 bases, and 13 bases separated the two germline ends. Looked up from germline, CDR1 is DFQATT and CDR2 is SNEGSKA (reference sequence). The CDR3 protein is CSAREGIRNIQYF. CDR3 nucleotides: TGCAGTGCTAGGGAGGGAATAAGGAACATTCAGTACTTC.

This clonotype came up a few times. The CDR3 bases are TGCAGTGCTAGAGACGCAGGGGTGAGAACTGAAGCTTTCTTT. Translating gives CSARDAGVRTEAFF. The rearrangement joins TRBV20-1 to TRBJ1-1, with a weak D call TRBD1 (6 bases). The germline CDR1 and CDR2 sequences are DFQATT and SNEGSKA (reference sequence). The CDR3 loop spans 14 amino acids. Trimming shortened V by 0 bases and J by 5 bases, and 13 bases separated the two germline ends.

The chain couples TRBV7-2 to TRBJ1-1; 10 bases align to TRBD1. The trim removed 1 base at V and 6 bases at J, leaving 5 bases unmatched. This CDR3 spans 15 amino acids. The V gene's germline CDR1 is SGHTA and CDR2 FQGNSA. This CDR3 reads CASSLDNGQGAEAFF. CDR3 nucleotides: TGTGCCAGCAGCTTAGATAACGGACAGGGGGCTGAAGCTTTCTTT. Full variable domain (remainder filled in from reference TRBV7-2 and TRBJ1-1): GAGVSQSPSNKVTEKGKDVELRCDPISGHTALYWYRQSLGQGLEFLIYFQGNSAPDKSGLPSDRFSAERTGGSVSTLTIQRTQQEDSAVYLCASSLDNGQGAEAFFGQGTRLTVV.

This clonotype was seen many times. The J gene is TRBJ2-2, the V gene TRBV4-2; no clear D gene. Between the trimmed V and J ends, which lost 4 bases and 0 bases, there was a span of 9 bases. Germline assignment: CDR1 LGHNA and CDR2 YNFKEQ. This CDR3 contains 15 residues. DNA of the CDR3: TGTGCCAGCAGCCCGGAAGGGACGAACACCGGGGAGCTGTTTTTT. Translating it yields CASSPEGTNTGELFF.

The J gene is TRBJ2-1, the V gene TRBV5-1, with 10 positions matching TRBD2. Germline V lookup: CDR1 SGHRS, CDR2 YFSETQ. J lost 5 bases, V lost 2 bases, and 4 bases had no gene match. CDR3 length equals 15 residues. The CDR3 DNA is TGCGCCAGCAGCTTTTCCACTAGCGGGGACAATGAGCAGTTCTTC. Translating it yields CASSFSTSGDNEQFF.

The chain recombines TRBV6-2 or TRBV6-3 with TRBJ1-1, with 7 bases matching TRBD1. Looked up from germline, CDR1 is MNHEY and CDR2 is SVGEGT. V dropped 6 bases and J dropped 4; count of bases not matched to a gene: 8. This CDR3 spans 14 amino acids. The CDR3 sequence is CASRQQGIFTEAFF. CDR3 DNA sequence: TGTGCCAGCAGACAACAGGGGATTTTCACTGAAGCTTTCTTT.

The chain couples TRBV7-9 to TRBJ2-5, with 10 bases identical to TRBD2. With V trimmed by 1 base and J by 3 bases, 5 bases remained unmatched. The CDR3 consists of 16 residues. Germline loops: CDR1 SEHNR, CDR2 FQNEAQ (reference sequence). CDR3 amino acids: CASSLVGLAGEETQYF. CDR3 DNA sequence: TGTGCCAGCAGCTTAGTTGGGCTAGCGGGGGAAGAGACCCAGTACTTC.